This T cell receptor beta chain was captured in a study of blood T cell repertoires in COVID-19. The wider study: Acute and convalescent COVID-19 specimens originated in the United States, Italy and Spain. Sources were T cells, B-cell-depleted T cells, or PBMCs; the material itself was cDNA or gDNA.

Germline CDR1 SGDLS, CDR2 YYNGEE. Trimming took 2 bases from V and 4 from J, leaving 9 bases between them. This CDR3 is 14 amino acids long. Original handling: Reference gene primer amplification in the assay estimated nucleated cell counts. The protocol was immunoSEQ multiplex PCR, while the TCRdb copy is restricted to in-frame clones and leaves out a portion. Clone size and the V and J calls come from that table; the DNA yielded D and trimming. The sample comprises roughly 200,000 clones, around nine tenths of which are singletons, and just under 0.9% rests with the top ten. The specimen was peripheral blood. The V and J genes are TRBV9 and TRBJ2-2; no firm D call. The TCR was taken from a woman between 18 and 29 years old who had recovered from COVID-19. CDR3 sequence: CASSVLGSTGELFF. The CDR3 nucleotides read TGTGCCAGCAGCGTGCTAGGTTCCACCGGGGAGCTGTTTTTT.